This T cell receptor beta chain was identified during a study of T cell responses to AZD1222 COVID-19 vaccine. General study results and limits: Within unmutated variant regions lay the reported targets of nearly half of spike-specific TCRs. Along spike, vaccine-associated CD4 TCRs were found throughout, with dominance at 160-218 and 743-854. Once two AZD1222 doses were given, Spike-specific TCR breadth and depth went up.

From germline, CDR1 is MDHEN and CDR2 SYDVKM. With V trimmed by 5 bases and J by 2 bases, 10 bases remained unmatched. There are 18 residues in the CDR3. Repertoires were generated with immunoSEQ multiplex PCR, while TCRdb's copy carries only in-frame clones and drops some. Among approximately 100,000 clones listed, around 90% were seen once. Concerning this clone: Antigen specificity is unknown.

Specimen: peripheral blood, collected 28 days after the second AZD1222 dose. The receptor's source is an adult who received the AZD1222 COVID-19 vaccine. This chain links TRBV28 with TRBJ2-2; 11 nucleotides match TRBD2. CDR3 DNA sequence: TGTGCCAGCAGTCTGACCGGGACTAGCGGAACTAACACCGGGGAGCTGTTTTTT. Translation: CASSLTGTSGTNTGELFF.